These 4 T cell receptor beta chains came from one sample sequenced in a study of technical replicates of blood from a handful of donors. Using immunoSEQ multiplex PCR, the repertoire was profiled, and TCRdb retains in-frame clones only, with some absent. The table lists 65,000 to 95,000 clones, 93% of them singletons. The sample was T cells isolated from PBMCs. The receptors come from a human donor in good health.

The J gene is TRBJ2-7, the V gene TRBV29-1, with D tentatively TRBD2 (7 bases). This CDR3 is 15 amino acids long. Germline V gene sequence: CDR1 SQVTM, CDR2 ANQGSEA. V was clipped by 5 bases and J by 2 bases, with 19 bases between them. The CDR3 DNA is TGCAGCGTTTACGCATTGGGGGGGCCTACCTACGAGCAGTACTTC. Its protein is CSVYALGGPTYEQYF.

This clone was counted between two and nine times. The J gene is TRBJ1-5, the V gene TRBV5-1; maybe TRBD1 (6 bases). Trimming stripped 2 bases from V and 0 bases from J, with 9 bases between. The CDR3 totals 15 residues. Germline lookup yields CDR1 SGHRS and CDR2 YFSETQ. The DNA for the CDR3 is TGCGCCAGCAGCTTAATGACAGGTAGCAATCAGCCCCAGCATTTT. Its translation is CASSLMTGSNQPQHF. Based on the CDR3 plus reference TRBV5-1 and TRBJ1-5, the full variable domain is KAGVTQTPRYLIKTRGQQVTLSCSPISGHRSVSWYQQTPGQGLQFLFEYFSETQRNKGNFPGRFSGRQFSNSRSEMNVSTLELGDSALYLCASSLMTGSNQPQHFGDGTRLSIL.

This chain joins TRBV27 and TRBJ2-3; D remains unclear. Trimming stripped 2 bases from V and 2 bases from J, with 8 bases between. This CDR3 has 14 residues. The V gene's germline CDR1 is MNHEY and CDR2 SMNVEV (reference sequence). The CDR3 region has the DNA TGTGCCAGCAGTTTAGGTACAACCACAGATACGCAGTATTTT. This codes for CASSLGTTTDTQYF.

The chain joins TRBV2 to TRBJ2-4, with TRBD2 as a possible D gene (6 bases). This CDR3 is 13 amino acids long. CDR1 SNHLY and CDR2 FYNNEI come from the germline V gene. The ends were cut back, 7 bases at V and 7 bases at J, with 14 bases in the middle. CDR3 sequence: CASTPGLANIQYF. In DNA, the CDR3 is TGTGCCAGCACCCCGGGGCTAGCGAACATTCAGTACTTC.